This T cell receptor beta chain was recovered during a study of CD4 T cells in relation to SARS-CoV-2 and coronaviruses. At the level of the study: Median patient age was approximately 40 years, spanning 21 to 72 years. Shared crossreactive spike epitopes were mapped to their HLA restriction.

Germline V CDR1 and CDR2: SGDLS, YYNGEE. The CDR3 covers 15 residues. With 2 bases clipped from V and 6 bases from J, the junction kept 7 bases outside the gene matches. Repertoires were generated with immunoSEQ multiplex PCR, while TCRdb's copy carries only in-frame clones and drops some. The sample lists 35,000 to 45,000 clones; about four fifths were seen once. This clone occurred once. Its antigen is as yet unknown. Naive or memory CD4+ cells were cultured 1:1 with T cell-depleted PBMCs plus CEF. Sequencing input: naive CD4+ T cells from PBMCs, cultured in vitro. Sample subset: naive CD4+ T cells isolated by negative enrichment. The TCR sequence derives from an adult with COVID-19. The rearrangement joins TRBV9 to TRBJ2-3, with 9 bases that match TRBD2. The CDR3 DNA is TGTGCCAGCAGCGTGGGAGTAGCGGGAGTCGATACGCAGTATTTT. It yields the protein CASSVGVAGVDTQYF. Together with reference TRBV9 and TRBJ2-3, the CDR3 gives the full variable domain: DSGVTQTPKHLITATGQRVTLRCSPRSGDLSVYWYQQSLDQGLQFLIQYYNGEERAKGNILERFSAQQFPDLHSELNLSSLELGDSALYFCASSVGVAGVDTQYFGPGTRLTVL.